These T cell receptor beta chains were read from a single sample in a study of radiotherapy plus CTLA-4 blockade in lung cancer. Assay used: immunoSEQ multiplex PCR; TCRdb lists only in-frame clones, some missing. The sample shows 85,000 to 90,000 clones, around nine tenths of them seen only once. Here the sequenced sample was peripheral blood, taken from a patient treated with radiotherapy plus ipilimumab. These receptors came from a human donor with non-small cell lung cancer that progressed on radiotherapy plus ipilimumab. Each CDR3 is given with its conserved first and last residue. Each record gives: V gene, clone size, CDR3 length, D gene, J gene, CDR3 DNA, CDR3 protein. The D gene is left open where the match is weak. Size values are once, few and many counts, or a class for expanded clones, and some rows have none.

TRBV18,NA,14,TRBD2,TRBJ2-5,TGTGCCAGCTCACCGACTAGCGACCAAGAGACCCAGTACTTC,CASSPTSDQETQYF
TRBV28,NA,11,NA,TRBJ2-7,TGTGCCAGCAGTTTGGGGCAGGTACAGTACTTC,CASSLGQVQYF
TRBV9,NA,16,TRBD1,TRBJ2-3,TGTGCCAGCAGCGTGTCCCGGGACAGGGGAACAGATACGCAGTATTTT,CASSVSRDRGTDTQYF
TRBV6-1,once,15,TRBD1,TRBJ1-4,TGTGCCAGCAGTGCCCGGGACAGGGTATTCGAAAAACTGTTTTTT,CASSARDRVFEKLFF
TRBV5-1,once,14,NA,TRBJ2-1,TGCGCCAGCAGGAATACTGGACACCATAATGAGCAGTTCTTC,CASRNTGHHNEQFF
TRBV4-3,NA,13,NA,TRBJ1-2,TGCGCCAGCAGCCAAGTGGGGGGGGTCGGCTACACCTTC,CASSQVGGVGYTF
TRBV6-5,few,14,NA,TRBJ2-3,TGTGCCAGCAGGACTATCTCAAGCACAGATACGCAGTATTTT,CASRTISSTDTQYF
TRBV6-5,NA,14,NA,TRBJ2-7,TGTGCCAGCAGGCGAGCAGGGCGCGCCCACGAGCAGTACTTC,CASRRAGRAHEQYF
TRBV6-6,NA,15,TRBD1,TRBJ1-3,TGTGCCAGCAGTGGAAGGGACAGACACAGAAACACCATATATTTT,CASSGRDRHRNTIYF
TRBV9,once,16,TRBD2,TRBJ2-1,TGTGCCAGCAGTCGGACTAGCGGGACCCTAAGGGGTGAGCAGTTCTTC,CASSRTSGTLRGEQFF
TRBV18,NA,15,TRBD1,TRBJ1-4,TGTGCCAGCTCACCCAGGGACAGCTCTAATGAAAAACTGTTTTTT,CASSPRDSSNEKLFF
TRBV5-1,NA,15,TRBD2,TRBJ2-3,TGCGCCAGCAGCAAGGATAGCGGGGGCGCAGATACGCAGTATTTT,CASSKDSGGADTQYF
TRBV7-8,NA,13,NA,TRBJ1-1,TGTGCCAGCAGCTCACCAGCTGGGACTGAAGCTTTCTTT,CASSSPAGTEAFF
TRBV28,NA,15,TRBD1,TRBJ1-5,TGTGCCAGCAGCCCCGGGACAGCCCTGAATCAGCCCCAGCATTTT,CASSPGTALNQPQHF
TRBV9,NA,15,NA,TRBJ2-7,TGTGCCAGCAGCGTAGACGGGCGACGGACCTACGAGCAGTACTTC,CASSVDGRRTYEQYF
TRBV29-1,NA,11,NA,TRBJ1-1,TGCAGCGTAGGGGGGGCAACTGAAGCTTTCTTT,CSVGGATEAFF
TRBV2,NA,14,TRBD1,TRBJ1-1,TGTGCCAGCAGTGGACAGGGCGGGAGCACTGAAGCTTTCTTT,CASSGQGGSTEAFF
TRBV27,NA,16,NA,TRBJ1-5,TGTGCCAGCAGACTGACAGGAGGTCGGAGCAATCAGCCCCAGCATTTT,CASRLTGGRSNQPQHF
TRBV4-1,few,15,NA,TRBJ1-1,TGCGCCAGCAGCCAACGCTGGGGCATGAACACTGAAGCTTTCTTT,CASSQRWGMNTEAFF
TRBV9,few,13,NA,TRBJ2-3,TGTGCCAGCAGCAAGGCGGGCACAGATACGCAGTATTTT,CASSKAGTDTQYF
TRBV28,once,14,TRBD1,TRBJ1-2,TGTGCCAGCAGTATCCCACAGGGGGGCTATGGCTACACCTTC,CASSIPQGGYGYTF
TRBV19,NA,14,TRBD1,TRBJ1-2,TGTGCCAGTAGTATTACAGGGGGCCACTATGGCTACACCTTC,CASSITGGHYGYTF
TRBV11-2,NA,16,TRBD2,TRBJ2-7,TGTGCCAGCAGCTTATCCTCGGGACTAGCCTCCTACGAGCAGTACTTC,CASSLSSGLASYEQYF
TRBV5-4,NA,15,NA,TRBJ2-2,TGTGCCAGCAGCCAGGGACTGGATGGCACCGGGGAGCTGTTTTTT,CASSQGLDGTGELFF
TRBV4-1,NA,17,TRBD1,TRBJ2-3,TGCGCCAGCACCACCGAAAGGAAGGGGGCTGGGACAGATACGCAGTATTTT,CASTTERKGAGTDTQYF
TRBV6-5,NA,15,TRBD1,TRBJ1-1,TGTGCCAGCAACAACTCCCCGACAGGGGGGACGTCAGCTTTCTTT,CASNNSPTGGTSAFF
TRBV19,NA,14,TRBD1,TRBJ2-3,TGTGCCAGTGGGGGACAGGGTTGGTCAGATACGCAGTATTTT,CASGGQGWSDTQYF
TRBV28,NA,11,NA,TRBJ2-7,TGTGCCATAACAGGGAGGTACGAGCAGTACTTC,CAITGRYEQYF
TRBV9,NA,10,NA,TRBJ2-5,TGTGCCAGCCCGGCAGGGACCCAGTACTTC,CASPAGTQYF
TRBV7-9,NA,15,NA,TRBJ1-1,TGTGCCAGCAGCTTAGATAGAGACAGGAACACTGAAGCTTTCTTT,CASSLDRDRNTEAFF
TRBV4-3,NA,13,NA,TRBJ1-1,TGCGCCAGCAGCCATGACCGGTACGGTGAAGCTTTCTTT,CASSHDRYGEAFF
TRBV19,NA,16,TRBD2,TRBJ2-7,TGTGCCAGTAGTTCAACGACTAGCGGGGCATCCTACGAGCAGTACTTC,CASSSTTSGASYEQYF
TRBV30,NA,14,NA,TRBJ2-2,TGTGCCTGGAGTGGGCAGGGAAAAACCGGGGAGCTGTTTTTT,CAWSGQGKTGELFF
TRBV7-9,NA,14,NA,TRBJ2-1,TGTGCCAGCAGCTTATCGAGTGCCTACAATGAGCAGTTCTTC,CASSLSSAYNEQFF
TRBV18,NA,13,NA,TRBJ1-2,TGTGCCAGCTCACCAGACAGAAACTATGGCTACACCTTC,CASSPDRNYGYTF
TRBV19,NA,18,TRBD2,TRBJ2-5,TGTGCCAGTAGCCCGATCGGGACTAGCGGGAGTTTCCAAGAGACCCAGTACTTC,CASSPIGTSGSFQETQYF
TRBV21-1,NA,13,NA,TRBJ2-3,TGTGCCAGCAGCAAATGGAAAAGCCTTACGCAGTATTTT,CASSKWKSLTQYF